The 3 T cell receptor beta chains presented below share a single source sample, sequenced in a study of graft-versus-host responses after intestinal transplantation. Antigen specificity for these receptors is unknown. Clones were sequenced by immunoSEQ multiplex PCR, and TCRdb holds only the in-frame ones, with some missing. Altogether 90,000 to 150,000 clones are present, roughly 95% being singletons, with the ten largest covering roughly 3.5%. This specimen was unstimulated CD8+ T cells sorted from spleen or lymph node cells, taken before intestinal transplant. Receptors were obtained from a human donor who received an intestinal transplant.

The rearrangement links TRBV5-1 to TRBJ2-5, with D hard to call. Trimming removed 0 bases from V and 0 bases from J, with 3 bases in between. This CDR3 has 13 residues. Germline V CDR1 and CDR2: SGHRS, YFSETQ. CDR3 nucleotides: TGCGCCAGCAGCTTGGCCTACCAAGAGACCCAGTACTTC. Its translation is CASSLAYQETQYF.

CDR3 region: CASSVMLADNEQFF. CDR3 nucleotides: TGTGCCAGCAGCGTAATGCTAGCGGACAATGAGCAGTTCTTC. The rearrangement joins TRBV9 to TRBJ2-1; 7 nucleotides agree with TRBD2. V trimming: 1 base; J trimming: 5 bases; junction bases outside the gene matches: 3. CDR3 length: 14 residues. Germline V gene data show CDR1 as SGDLS and CDR2 as YYNGEE.

This clone was seen once. The chain combines TRBV19 with TRBJ2-1; 7 bases align to TRBD2. The CDR3 has 15 amino acids. Germline V gives CDR1 LNHDA, CDR2 SQIVND (reference sequence). J lost 3 bases, V lost 3 bases, and 5 bases had no gene match. For the CDR3, the DNA is TGTGCCAGTAGTATCGTCACTAGCGTCTACAATGAGCAGTTCTTC. It translates to CASSIVTSVYNEQFF.